This T cell receptor beta chain was identified in a study of CD4 T cells in relation to SARS-CoV-2 and coronaviruses. Study information: Crossreactive spike epitopes shared across donors were mapped to their HLA restriction. Study findings and constraints: Crossreactivity was assessed only for spike protein, not other viral proteins. Around 62% of donors had memory CD4+ clonotypes crossrecognizing SARS-CoV-2 and common cold coronavirus spike.

Before the COVID-19 pandemic, during about 2010-2018, CD4+ T cells were taken from unexposed donors. This CDR3 region has 16 residues. V shed 0 bases and J shed 8 bases, with 16 bases lying between them. CDR1 is LGHDT and CDR2 is YNNKEL in the germline V gene (reference sequence). Using immunoSEQ multiplex PCR, the repertoire was profiled, and TCRdb retains in-frame clones only, with some absent. This sample has 60,000 or so clones, with 94% found just once. On this clone: Its antigen is as yet unknown.

This receptor was obtained from a human donor in good health. J is TRBJ1-4 and V is TRBV3-1 (or the pseudogene TRBV3-2), with D tentatively TRBD1 (5 bases). The specimen was naive CD4+ T cells from PBMCs. Regarding subset: naive CD4+ T cells isolated by negative enrichment. The CDR3 spells CASSQDVQGGSEKLFF. The CDR3 DNA reads TGTGCCAGCAGCCAAGACGTCCAGGGCGGTTCAGAAAAACTGTTTTTT.